This entry lists 32 T cell receptor beta chains sequenced from one sample in a study of EBV T-cell therapy then PD-1 blockade in nasopharyngeal carcinoma (dated by TCRdb to 2020 to 2022). The antigens these receptors bind are not known. The library was made by the immunoSEQ multiplex PCR assay. TCRdb retrieved this table from immuneACCESS and kept in-frame rearrangements only. Not all clones are present; in checked studies, unresolved V genes account for under half, and no reason is known for the remainder. The sample profile shows 25,000 or so clones; 84% of them were found once. The top ten clonotypes cover approximately 30% of the sample. Reading the label with the study, this specimen's treatment or condition is: AdE1-LMPpoly-expanded autologous EBV-specific T-cell therapy followed by anti-PD-1 nivolumab. This material consisted of CD8+ T cells from blood, taken at roughly day 61 from a patient whose treatment included autologous EBV-specific T cells and nivolumab. The origin of the receptors is a man in his forties or fifties with nasopharyngeal carcinoma.

The chain employs TRBV7-8 and TRBJ2-5; D ambiguous. V gave up 7 bases and J gave up 7 bases, with 13 bases separating them. This CDR3 is built from 12 residues. Germline loops: CDR1 SGHVS, CDR2 FQNEAQ. DNA of the CDR3: TGTGCCAGCACCCTCAGTGGCTGGACCCAGTACTTC. This encodes CASTLSGWTQYF. Looking up the rest from reference TRBV7-8 and TRBJ2-5 gives the full variable domain: GAGVSQSPRYKVAKRGQDVALRCDPISGHVSLFWYQQALGQGPEFLTYFQNEAQLDKSGLPSDRFFAERPEGSVSTLKIQRTQQEDSAVYLCASTLSGWTQYFGPGTRLLVL.

The genes are TRBV7-9 and TRBJ2-4; perhaps TRBD2 as D (6 bases). This CDR3 spans 16 amino acids. V lost 2 bases, J lost 2 bases, and 13 bases lay in between. Germline CDR1 and CDR2: SEHNR and FQNEAQ (reference sequence). The chain's CDR3 is CASSLLLAPTKNIQYF. The CDR3 nucleotides read TGTGCCAGCAGCTTATTACTAGCCCCTACCAAAAACATTCAGTACTTC.

J is TRBJ2-2 and V is TRBV10-3, with D hard to call. V was clipped by 3 bases and J by 3 bases, with 2 bases between them. Germline V gene sequence: CDR1 ENHRY, CDR2 SYGVKD. This CDR3 comprises 12 residues. CDR3 coding DNA: TGTGCCATCAGTGATGACACCGGGGAGCTGTTTTTT. Translating it yields CAISDDTGELFF.

V gene TRBV6-5 combines with J gene TRBJ2-5; a weak D match, TRBD2 (5 bases). Trimming removed 5 bases at V and 5 bases at J, with 15 bases between. Per the germline V gene, CDR1 is MNHEY and CDR2 is SVGAGI. The CDR3 spans 14 residues. The CDR3 DNA reads TGTGCCAGCAGTCCCGTTGGAGGTTGGGAGACCCAGTACTTC. This sequence encodes CASSPVGGWETQYF.

The rearrangement uses TRBV28 and TRBJ1-2; a weak D match, TRBD1 (5 bases). CDR1 and CDR2 (germline): MDHEN, SYDVKM. The CDR3 is made up of 13 amino acids. V was clipped by 4 bases and J by 4 bases, with 10 bases between them. CDR3 coding DNA: TGTGCCAGCAGTTCTCAGGGTACCTATGGCTACACCTTC. Translated, it gives CASSSQGTYGYTF.

This clone was picked up one time. The rearrangement joins TRBV5-1 to TRBJ2-1; TRBD2 matches at 9 bases. The CDR3 runs to 16 residues. The ends lost 7 bases at V and 2 bases at J; junction bases unmatched: 10. Germline CDR1 is SGHRS and CDR2 is YFSETQ. The CDR3 sequence: CASSWGSGGPYNEQFF. In DNA, the CDR3 is TGCGCCAGCTCCTGGGGTAGCGGGGGCCCCTACAATGAGCAGTTCTTC.

The chain joins TRBV7-3 to TRBJ2-3, with D possibly being TRBD2 (7 bases). The germline V gene encodes CDR1 SGHTA and CDR2 FQGTGA. Trimming shortened V by 5 bases and J by 1 base, and 16 bases separated the two germline ends. The CDR3 contains 16 residues. The DNA for the CDR3 is TGTGCCAGCAGCCCCCTTGGGGGGGGCGGCACAGATACGCAGTATTTT. It encodes CASSPLGGGGTDTQYF.

The genes are TRBV10-3 and TRBJ2-2; 8 positions match TRBD1. The CDR3 totals 16 residues. The germline gives CDR1 ENHRY, CDR2 SYGVKD. J lost 7 bases, V lost 0 bases, and 7 bases had no gene match. The chain's CDR3 is CAISESYQGAIGELFF. In DNA, the CDR3 is TGTGCCATCAGTGAGTCTTATCAGGGGGCGATCGGGGAGCTGTTTTTT.

The chain carries TRBV10-3 and TRBJ2-7; weak D call: TRBD1 (5 bases). The CDR3 consists of 14 residues. V lost 0 bases and J lost 4, with 10 bases in between. In germline, CDR1 is ENHRY, CDR2 SYGVKD. Written as DNA, the CDR3 is TGTGCCATCAGTGAGTCGGTAGGGGTGTACGAGCAGTACTTC. This sequence encodes CAISESVGVYEQYF.

The chain employs TRBV6-1 and TRBJ1-5; D not resolved. CDR3 length: 13 amino acids. Trimming shortened V by 6 bases and J by 5 bases, and 11 bases separated the two germline ends. Germline loops: CDR1 MNHNS, CDR2 SASEGT. The CDR3 here is CASSRRTDQPQHF. In DNA, the CDR3 is TGTGCCAGCAGCCGCAGGACGGATCAGCCCCAGCATTTT.

The gene calls are TRBV2 and TRBJ2-7; no definite D call. From germline, CDR1 is SNHLY and CDR2 FYNNEI. The CDR3 runs 13 residues. Trimming removed 3 bases at V and 9 bases at J, with 15 bases between. CDR3 bases: TGTGCCAGCAGTGATCCCTTTTTGGAGACGCAGTACTTC. Amino acids: CASSDPFLETQYF.

J is TRBJ2-7 and V is TRBV5-6, with 7 positions matching TRBD1. The CDR3 is made up of 15 amino acids. J was trimmed by 1 base and V by 4 bases; bases with no gene match: 8. The germline V gene encodes CDR1 SGHDT and CDR2 YYEEEE. Here the CDR3 DNA reads TGTGCCAGCAGCCTCAAACAGGGGTTTTCCTACGAGCAGTACTTC. It translates to CASSLKQGFSYEQYF.

V usage is TRBV7-9 and J usage is TRBJ2-1, with 7 nucleotides matching TRBD2. Germline values: CDR1 SEHNR, CDR2 FQNEAQ (reference sequence). The CDR3 extends over 15 amino acids. The V segment lost 0 bases and the J segment 8 bases; nucleotides outside the gene matches: 7. The CDR3 region is CASSLALAAGDEQFF. The CDR3 DNA sequence: TGTGCCAGCAGCTTAGCTCTAGCGGCGGGGGATGAGCAGTTCTTC.

The chain employs TRBV6-2 or TRBV6-3 and TRBJ2-3; 8 positions agree with TRBD2. CDR3 size: 14 residues. Germline CDR1 reads MNHEY; CDR2 reads SVGEGT. J was trimmed by 4 bases and V by 6 bases; bases with no gene match: 6. In DNA, the CDR3 is TGTGCCAGCAGCAACGGGGGGGAATCAGATACGCAGTATTTT. It is translated as CASSNGGESDTQYF.

The V gene is TRBV19, the J gene TRBJ1-5, with D possibly being TRBD1 (6 bases). The CDR3 length is 15 residues. The germline V and J ends were trimmed by 7 bases and 4 bases, with 17 bases remaining between them. The germline V gene has CDR1 LNHDA and CDR2 SQIVND (reference sequence). CDR3 region: CASTGPAGENQPQHF. CDR3 nucleotide sequence: TGTGCCAGTACCGGGCCGGCAGGGGAAAATCAGCCCCAGCATTTT.

The chain employs TRBV6-2 or TRBV6-3 and TRBJ2-1; the D gene is possibly TRBD1 (5 bases). The CDR3 loop spans 14 amino acids. The V end was cut by 0 bases, the J end by 8 bases, with 11 bases between. Per germline, CDR1 MNHEY and CDR2 SVGEGT. The CDR3: CASSYSAGKDEQFF. In DNA form, the CDR3 reads TGTGCCAGCAGTTACTCTGCAGGGAAGGATGAGCAGTTCTTC.

CDR3 residues: CASSRHKSKSDTDTQYF. CDR3 sequence (DNA): TGTGCCAGCAGCCGACACAAATCGAAGTCAGACACAGATACGCAGTATTTT. The chain employs TRBV7-6 and TRBJ2-3; D gene uncertain. The CDR3 runs 17 residues. Germline V CDR1 and CDR2: SGHVS, FNYEAQ. Trimming cost V 5 bases and J 2 bases, with 20 bases left between them. The complete variable domain, with remaining parts taken from reference TRBV7-6 and TRBJ2-3, reads GAGVSQSPRYKVTKRGQDVALRCDPISGHVSLYWYRQALGQGPEFLTYFNYEAQQDKSGLPNDRFSAERPEGSISTLTIQRTEQRDSAMYRCASSRHKSKSDTDTQYFGPGTRLTVL.

The rearrangement joins TRBV27 to TRBJ1-5; D unclear. This CDR3 is 13 amino acids long. V was cut by 6 bases and J by 0 bases, with 6 bases left in between. CDR1 and CDR2 from the germline V gene are MNHEY and SMNVEV (reference sequence). For the CDR3, the DNA is TGTGCCAGCAGGCCGTATAGCAATCAGCCCCAGCATTTT. This encodes CASRPYSNQPQHF.

This chain uses TRBV29-1 with TRBJ2-2, with D tentatively TRBD1 (6 bases). CDR1 is SQVTM, CDR2 ANQGSEA, per germline. The V end lost 3 bases, the J end lost 0 bases, and 11 bases lay between the germline ends. This CDR3 region has 15 residues. The DNA for the CDR3 is TGCAGCGTTGAGGGTAGGACAGCGAACACCGGGGAGCTGTTTTTT. Its translation: CSVEGRTANTGELFF.

The chain is built from TRBV9 and TRBJ2-5; the match to TRBD2 covers 9 bases. V lost 0 bases, J lost 5 bases, and 11 bases stayed unmatched. The germline gives CDR1 SGDLS, CDR2 YYNGEE. This CDR3 has 17 residues. In nucleotides, the CDR3 is TGTGCCAGCAGCGTAGCTACATGGCGGGGGGGCTCGGAGACCCAGTACTTC. Residues: CASSVATWRGGSETQYF.

This chain links TRBV19 with TRBJ1-1, with a possible D match to TRBD1 (6 bases). V lost 4 bases and J lost 2, with 11 bases in between. Germline CDR1 reads LNHDA; CDR2 reads SQIVND (reference sequence). CDR3 length equals 14 residues. This CDR3 reads CASSTRQVNTEAFF. The CDR3 DNA is TGTGCCAGTAGTACTCGACAGGTTAACACTGAAGCTTTCTTT.

V and J are TRBV27 and TRBJ1-1, with D perhaps matching TRBD1 (5 bases). Germline CDR1 reads MNHEY; CDR2 reads SMNVEV (reference sequence). This CDR3 comprises 13 residues. The V end lost 4 bases, the J end lost 5 bases, and 11 bases lay between the germline ends. The CDR3 DNA is TGTGCCAGCAGTTCTGGGCGGGGGACTGAAGCTTTCTTT. Its translation: CASSSGRGTEAFF.

The rearrangement links TRBV9 to TRBJ1-2, with D possibly matching TRBD1 (5 bases). CDR1 is SGDLS, CDR2 YYNGEE, per germline. The CDR3 has 15 residues. Between the trimmed V and J ends, which lost 0 bases and 0 bases, there was a span of 9 bases. Here the CDR3 reads CASSVEVGANYGYTF. DNA of the CDR3: TGTGCCAGCAGCGTAGAGGTAGGGGCTAACTATGGCTACACCTTC.

V usage is TRBV19 and J usage is TRBJ2-7; no clear D. This CDR3 is built from 15 residues. Germline V gene data show CDR1 as LNHDA and CDR2 as SQIVND (reference sequence). Trimming left V 6 bases short and J 3 bases short, with 18 bases between. CDR3 residues: CASSAGTSSYYEQYF. In DNA form, the CDR3 reads TGTGCCAGTAGCGCAGGAACCTCATCCTACTACGAGCAGTACTTC.

The chain recombines TRBV11-2 with TRBJ1-2; D is uncertain. The CDR3 is 13 residues long. CDR1 SGHAT and CDR2 FQNNGV come from the germline V gene. V lost 1 base and J 4 bases, leaving 7 bases between the germline ends. The CDR3 DNA reads TGTGCCAGCAGCTTAGGGGATCTCTATGGCTACACCTTC. Amino acid sequence: CASSLGDLYGYTF.

V and J are TRBV6-4 and TRBJ2-3, with 12 positions matching TRBD2. This CDR3 is built from 16 residues. CDR1 and CDR2 from the germline V gene are MRHNA and SNTAGT. V was clipped by 2 bases and J by 0 bases; unmatched bases: 0. The CDR3 sequence is CASSDLAGGSTDTQYF. CDR3 coding DNA: TGTGCCAGCAGTGACCTAGCGGGGGGGAGCACAGATACGCAGTATTTT.

The chain carries TRBV28 and TRBJ1-5, with D hard to call. This CDR3 contains 15 residues. The germline CDR1 and CDR2 sequences are MDHEN and SYDVKM. Trimming left V 2 bases short and J 4 bases short, with 12 bases between. The CDR3 spells CASSLDGGQNQPQHF. CDR3 sequence (DNA): TGTGCCAGCAGTTTAGATGGAGGGCAGAATCAGCCCCAGCATTTT. Together with reference TRBV28 and TRBJ1-5, the CDR3 gives the full variable domain: DVKVTQSSRYLVKRTGEKVFLECVQDMDHENMFWYRQDPGLGLRLIYFSYDVKMKEKGDIPEGYSVSREKKERFSLILESASTNQTSMYLCASSLDGGQNQPQHFGDGTRLSIL.

The chain links TRBV5-1 to TRBJ2-5, with TRBD2 matching over 7 bases. Germline trimming cut 2 bases from V and 5 bases from J; bases unmatched to any gene: 6. Germline V gene sequence: CDR1 SGHRS, CDR2 YFSETQ. CDR3 length equals 14 residues. The CDR3 sequence: CASSFATGRETQYF. DNA for the CDR3: TGCGCCAGCAGCTTTGCCACCGGGAGGGAGACCCAGTACTTC.

J is TRBJ1-1 and V is TRBV14, with TRBD1 as a possible D gene (6 bases). This CDR3 comprises 15 residues. Trimming took off 3 bases at V and 0 bases at J, with 11 bases between the two ends. The V gene's germline CDR1 is SGHDN and CDR2 FVKESK. In DNA, the CDR3 is TGTGCCAGCAGCCATTCCGACAGGCTGAACACTGAAGCTTTCTTT. This codes for CASSHSDRLNTEAFF. The full variable domain, in which reference TRBV14 and TRBJ1-1 provide the parts outside the CDR3, is EAGVTQFPSHSVIEKGQTVTLRCDPISGHDNLYWYRRVMGKEIKFLLHFVKESKQDESGMPNNRFLAERTGGTYSTLKVQPAELEDSGVYFCASSHSDRLNTEAFFGQGTRLTVV.

This sequence joins TRBV6-5 and TRBJ2-6; no clear D gene. Deletions cut 5 bases from V and 4 bases from J, with 12 bases between. This CDR3 is built from 15 residues. The germline V gene has CDR1 MNHEY and CDR2 SVGAGI. CDR3: CASSLRVSGANVLTF. The CDR3 DNA reads TGTGCCAGCAGTCTTAGGGTCTCCGGGGCCAACGTCCTGACTTTC.

The chain carries TRBV5-1 and TRBJ2-7, with 8 positions matching TRBD1. This CDR3 contains 17 residues. Trimming removed 0 bases from V and 3 bases from J; junction bases left unmatched: 11. CDR1 is SGHRS and CDR2 is YFSETQ in the germline V gene. CDR3 coding DNA: TGCGCCAGCAGCTTGGAGGTTAGGGGGACAGGAAGCTACGAGCAGTACTTC. It codes for CASSLEVRGTGSYEQYF.

The chain has TRBV12-3 or TRBV12-4 and TRBJ1-2; D call uncertain. The V end lost 7 bases, the J end lost 4 bases, and 10 bases lay between the germline ends. The CDR3 runs to 12 residues. For the CDR3, the DNA is TGTGCCAGCACACCGGGATTCTATGGCTACACCTTC. Translation gives CASTPGFYGYTF.